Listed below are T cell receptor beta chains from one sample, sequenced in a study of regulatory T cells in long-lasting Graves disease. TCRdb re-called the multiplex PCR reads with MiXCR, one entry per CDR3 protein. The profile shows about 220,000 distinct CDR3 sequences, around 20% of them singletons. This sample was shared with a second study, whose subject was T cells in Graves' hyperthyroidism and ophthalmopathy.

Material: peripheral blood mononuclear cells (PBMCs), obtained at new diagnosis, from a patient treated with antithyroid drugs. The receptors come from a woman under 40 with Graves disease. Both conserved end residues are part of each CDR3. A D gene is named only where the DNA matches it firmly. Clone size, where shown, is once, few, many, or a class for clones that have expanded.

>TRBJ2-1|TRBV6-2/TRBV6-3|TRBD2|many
TGTGCCAGCAACACCCTAGCGGGCAGTTACAATGAGCAGTTCTTC
CASNTLAGSYNEQFF
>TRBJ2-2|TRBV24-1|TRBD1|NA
TGTGCCACCAGTGAGATGCCCGCCAGAAGGGACAGCGCGAACACCGGGGAGCTGTTTTTT
CATSEMPARRDSANTGELFF
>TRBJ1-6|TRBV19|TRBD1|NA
TGTGCCAGTAGTACGACAGGGTGGAATTCACCCCTCCACTTT
CASSTTGWNSPLHF
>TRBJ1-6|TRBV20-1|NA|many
TGCAGTGCTAGAGCCCCGGGCCGGGGGCCACCCCTCCACTTT
CSARAPGRGPPLHF
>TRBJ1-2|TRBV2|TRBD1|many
TGTGCCAGCAGCGAACAGGGGGCGAACTATGGCTACACCTTC
CASSEQGANYGYTF
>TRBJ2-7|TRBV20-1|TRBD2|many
TGCAGTGCTAGGTGGGGGAGCGGGAGGGCCGACGAGCAGTACTTC
CSARWGSGRADEQYF
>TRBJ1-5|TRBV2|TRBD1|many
TGTGCCAGCAGTGAACCCAGGGGGGCGGTTCGATATAGCAATCAGCCCCAGCATTTT
CASSEPRGAVRYSNQPQHF
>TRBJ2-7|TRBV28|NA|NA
TGTGCCAGCGGACTAACTGCGGCCTACGAGCAGTACTTC
CASGLTAAYEQYF
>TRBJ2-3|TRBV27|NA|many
TGTGCCAGCAGTTTATATTCTGTGCTCACAGATACGCAGTATTTT
CASSLYSVLTDTQYF
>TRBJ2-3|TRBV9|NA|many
TGTGCCAGCAGCCCCCTTCCGAGGACTAGCACAGATACGCAGTATTTT
CASSPLPRTSTDTQYF
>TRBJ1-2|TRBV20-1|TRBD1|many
TGCAGTGCTAGATTTCTAAGACAGGGCCCTTATGGCTACACCTTC
CSARFLRQGPYGYTF
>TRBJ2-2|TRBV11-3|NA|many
TGTGCCAGCAGAGTCAGGGGAGCGAACACCGGGGAGCTGTTTTTT
CASRVRGANTGELFF
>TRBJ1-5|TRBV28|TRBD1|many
TGTGCCAGCAGGAACAGGGGACCAGTAAGTCAGCCCCAGCATTTT
CASRNRGPVSQPQHF
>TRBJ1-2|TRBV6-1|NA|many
TGTGCCAGCAGTGAAGCGGTTATAAACTATGGCTACACCTTC
CASSEAVINYGYTF
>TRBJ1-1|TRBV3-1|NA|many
TGTGCCAGCAGGTTACGGGGGACGAACACTGAAGCTTTCTTT
CASRLRGTNTEAFF
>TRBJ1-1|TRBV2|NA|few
TGTGCCAGCAGTGAAAAGGGCAGGAGGAGCACTGAAGCTTTCTTT
CASSEKGRRSTEAFF
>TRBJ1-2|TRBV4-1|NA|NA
TGCGCCAGCAGCCCGGGCAGGGCCTATGGCTACACCTTC
CASSPGRAYGYTF
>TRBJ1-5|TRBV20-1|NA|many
TGCAGTGCTTTAGTGGGACACATCTCTCAGCCCCAGCATTTT
CSALVGHISQPQHF
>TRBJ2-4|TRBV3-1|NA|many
TGTGCCAGCAGCCAAGGGGCAGGCATTCAGTACTTC
CASSQGAGIQYF
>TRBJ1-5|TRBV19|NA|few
TGTGCCAGTAGTATAAGGGCTAGTATCGGCAATCAGCCCCAGCATTTT
CASSIRASIGNQPQHF
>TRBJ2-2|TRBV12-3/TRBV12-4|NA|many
TGTGCCAGCAGGGCGGGACAGCTCTCCGCGAACACCGGGGAGCTGTTTTTT
CASRAGQLSANTGELFF
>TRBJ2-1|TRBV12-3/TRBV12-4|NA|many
TGTGCCAGCAGGCTGAACGCCAGATCCTACAATGAGCAGTTCTTC
CASRLNARSYNEQFF
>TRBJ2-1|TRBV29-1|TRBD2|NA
TGCAGCGTTGAAGTTGCGGGGGGCCACTTGGAGTTCTTC
CSVEVAGGHLEFF
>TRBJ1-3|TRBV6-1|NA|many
TGTGCCAGCAGAAAACAGCTTCTTTCGGGAAACACCATATATTTT
CASRKQLLSGNTIYF
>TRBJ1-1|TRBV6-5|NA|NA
TGTGCCAGCAGTTACGCCCCTGTGGGAGGGGGTGAGGAAGCTTTCTTT
CASSYAPVGGGEEAFF
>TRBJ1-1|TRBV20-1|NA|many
TGCAGTGCTGCGGCACAGGGAGGGACCACTGAAGCTTTCTTT
CSAAAQGGTTEAFF
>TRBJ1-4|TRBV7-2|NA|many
TGTGCCAGCAGCTCCGCACCCCCGGGTTCTAGGAGGGATGAAAAACTGTTTTTT
CASSSAPPGSRRDEKLFF
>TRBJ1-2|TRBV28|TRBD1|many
TGTGCCAGCAGGATCAGGGGGAACTATGGCTACACCTTC
CASRIRGNYGYTF
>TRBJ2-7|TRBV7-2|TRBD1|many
TGTGCCAGCAGCCCGGGACAGCCCGCCTACGAGCAGTACTTC
CASSPGQPAYEQYF
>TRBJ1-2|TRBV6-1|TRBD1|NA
TGTGCCAGTTTCACCGGGACAGGGAGGAGAGGATTCTATGGCTACACCTTC
CASFTGTGRRGFYGYTF
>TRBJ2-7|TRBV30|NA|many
TGTGCCTGGAGTGACCAGTTCACCTACGAGCAGTACTTC
CAWSDQFTYEQYF
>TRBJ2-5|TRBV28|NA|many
TGTGCCAGCAGTTCCCCCCCTTGGAACAGTGTGGAGACCCAGTACTTC
CASSSPPWNSVETQYF
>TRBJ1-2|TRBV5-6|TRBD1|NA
TGTGCCAGCAGCCAAGGGACAGGGCGGGTCTATGGCTACACCTTC
CASSQGTGRVYGYTF
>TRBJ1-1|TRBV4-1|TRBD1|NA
TGCGCCAGCAGCCGTCCACCGGGACAGGGGTTGAACACTGAAGCTTTCTTT
CASSRPPGQGLNTEAFF
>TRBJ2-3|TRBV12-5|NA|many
TGTGCTAGTGGTTTGGTAGGGGTGGCAGATACGCAGTATTTT
CASGLVGVADTQYF
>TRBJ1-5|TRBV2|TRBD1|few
TGTGCCAGCAGCTCGACAGGGGGCGCGGGCAATCAGCCCCAGCATTTT
CASSSTGGAGNQPQHF
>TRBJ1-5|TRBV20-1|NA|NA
TGCAGTGCTAGCCTGGGGGGGGTTTATAGCAATCAGCCCCAGCATTTT
CSASLGGVYSNQPQHF
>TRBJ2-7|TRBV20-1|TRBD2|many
TGCAGTGCTCCCCCCATAGCGGGAGGGTACTACGAGCAGTACTTC
CSAPPIAGGYYEQYF
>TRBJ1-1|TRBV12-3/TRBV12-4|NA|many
TGTGCCAGCAGCCCCGCCCTCATGAACACTGAAGCTTTCTTT
CASSPALMNTEAFF
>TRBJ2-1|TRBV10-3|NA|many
TGTGCCATCAGCGACCTCCGGGGTGAGCAGTTCTTC
CAISDLRGEQFF